This entry lists 24 T cell receptor beta chains sequenced from one sample in a study of cytomegalovirus exposure and HLA in healthy donors. Primers for the PCR totalled 60 Vbeta and 13 Jbeta. Assay: immunoSEQ multiplex PCR; the TCRdb copy retains only in-frame clones and omits some. The profile covers under 200,000 clones, with roughly four fifths appearing a single time and approximately 2.1% taken by the ten largest. The specimen sequenced was PBMCs. Receptor source: a woman between 18 and 30 years old in good health and CMV-seronegative.

The chain has TRBV7-9 and TRBJ1-5; 8 bases match TRBD1. The V segment lost 2 bases and the J segment 4 bases; nucleotides outside the gene matches: 4. Germline loops: CDR1 SEHNR, CDR2 FQNEAQ (reference sequence). The CDR3 runs 15 residues. The DNA of the CDR3 is TGTGCCAGCAGCTTATGGACAGGGACGAATCAGCCCCAGCATTTT. It codes for CASSLWTGTNQPQHF.

The chain carries TRBV14 and TRBJ1-2; maybe TRBD1 (6 bases). This CDR3 region has 13 residues. V gave up 1 base and J gave up 7 bases, with 10 bases separating them. CDR1 and CDR2 (germline): SGHDN, FVKESK. CDR3 in amino acids: CASSQGRTVGYTF. The CDR3 DNA follows: TGTGCCAGCAGCCAAGGGAGGACAGTTGGCTACACCTTC.

The chain employs TRBV6-5 and TRBJ2-5; weak D call: TRBD2 (5 bases). The DNA end is a closer match to TRBJ2-7, so the J assignment may be wrong. The CDR3 totals 16 residues. The V gene's germline CDR1 is MNHEY and CDR2 SVGAGI. Here the CDR3 reads CASSYSIVTGNYEQYF. CDR3 nucleotides: TGTGCCAGCAGTTACTCGATAGTAACGGGGAACTACGAGCAGTACTTC.

The chain carries TRBV5-6 and TRBJ2-7; D is unresolved. CDR1 is SGHDT, CDR2 YYEEEE, per germline. V gave up 0 bases and J gave up 5 bases, with 9 bases separating them. This CDR3 is built from 13 residues. DNA for the CDR3: TGTGCCAGCAGCTTGGTTGCAGTTGACGAGCAGTACTTC. This gives the protein CASSLVAVDEQYF. Variable domain in full (rest from reference TRBV5-6 and TRBJ2-7): DAGVTQSPTHLIKTRGQQVTLRCSPKSGHDTVSWYQQALGQGPQFIFQYYEEEERQRGNFPDRFSGHQFPNYSSELNVNALLLGDSALYLCASSLVAVDEQYFGPGTRLTVT.

J is TRBJ2-7 and V is TRBV11-2; D is perhaps TRBD2 (6 bases). Deletions cut 1 base from V and 3 bases from J, with 13 bases between. This CDR3 comprises 15 residues. CDR1 and CDR2 (germline): SGHAT, FQNNGV. CDR3 residues: CASSLGGSGNYEQYF. Here the CDR3 DNA reads TGTGCCAGCAGCTTAGGGGGTAGCGGCAACTACGAGCAGTACTTC.

This sequence joins TRBV28 and TRBJ2-3; 14 positions match TRBD2. The germline V gene encodes CDR1 MDHEN and CDR2 SYDVKM. J gave up 3 bases and V 6 bases, and 11 bases lay outside the gene matches. The CDR3 extends over 18 amino acids. The CDR3 sequence is CASRTTLGTSGRTDTQYF. The CDR3 region has the DNA TGTGCCAGCAGAACCACATTGGGGACTAGCGGGAGAACAGATACGCAGTATTTT.

The V gene is TRBV7-9, the J gene TRBJ1-6; no definite D call. The ends were cut back, 2 bases at V and 10 bases at J, with 12 bases in the middle. Germline V lookup: CDR1 SEHNR, CDR2 FQNEAQ (reference sequence). This CDR3 has 14 amino acids. The CDR3 loop reads CASSLTRANSPLHF. The CDR3 DNA sequence: TGTGCCAGCAGCTTAACGAGAGCCAACTCACCCCTCCACTTT.

J is TRBJ2-1 and V is TRBV10-3; D gene ambiguous. This CDR3 has 11 amino acids. Trimming pared 10 bases from V and 5 bases from J, leaving 9 bases between. Germline V gives CDR1 ENHRY, CDR2 SYGVKD. The CDR3 DNA follows: TGTGCCACCGGTAGCAACAATGAGCAGTTCTTC. Residues: CATGSNNEQFF.

This chain uses TRBV28 with TRBJ1-2; D is unresolved. CDR3 size: 13 residues. The germline V and J ends were trimmed by 6 bases and 2 bases, with 10 bases remaining between them. Germline V gene lookup returns CDR1 MDHEN and CDR2 SYDVKM. CDR3 DNA: TGTGCCAGCAGACCTGGCGGGAACTATGGCTACACCTTC. Translating it yields CASRPGGNYGYTF.

The CDR3: CSVETGERADTGELFF. DNA of the CDR3: TGCAGCGTAGAGACAGGGGAGAGGGCGGACACCGGGGAGCTGTTTTTT. The rearrangement links TRBV29-1 to TRBJ2-2; 8 bases match TRBD1. CDR3 length: 16 amino acids. Germline V lookup: CDR1 SQVTM, CDR2 ANQGSEA. The J segment lost 3 bases and the V segment lost 6 bases, leaving 12 bases of the junction unmatched.

The chain joins TRBV6-1 to TRBJ2-7; TRBD1 agrees at 9 bases. CDR1 and CDR2 from the germline V gene are MNHNS and SASEGT. The junction had 6 bases not matched to a gene; V was cut back by 3 bases and J by 3 bases. This CDR3 region has 15 residues. CDR3 DNA sequence: TGTGCCAGCAGTGAGGAACAGGGGGCCCACTACGAGCAGTACTTC. It translates to CASSEEQGAHYEQYF.

The V call is TRBV5-6, the J call TRBJ1-1; 7 positions agree with TRBD1. The CDR3 consists of 15 residues. V trimming: 4 bases; J trimming: 0 bases; junction bases outside the gene matches: 6. The germline CDR1 and CDR2 sequences are SGHDT and YYEEEE. CDR3 sequence (DNA): TGTGCCAGCAGCACCCCACAGGGGTTGAACACTGAAGCTTTCTTT. As protein: CASSTPQGLNTEAFF.

The chain has TRBV13 and TRBJ2-2; 10 positions match TRBD2. The CDR3 has 15 residues. The trim removed 4 bases at V and 2 bases at J, leaving 1 base unmatched. The germline gives CDR1 PRHDT, CDR2 FYEKMQ (reference sequence). As DNA, the CDR3 is TGTGCCAGCAGCTCTAGCGGGGGAAACACCGGGGAGCTGTTTTTT. Amino acid sequence: CASSSSGGNTGELFF.

Only one count was recorded for this clone. In DNA, the CDR3 is TGTGCCAGCAGTTCCTCAGGGGGCCGCAATTCACCCCTCCACTTT. Its protein product is CASSSSGGRNSPLHF. V is TRBV6-5 and J is TRBJ1-6; 8 bases match TRBD1. The germline V gene encodes CDR1 MNHEY and CDR2 SVGAGI. With V trimmed by 4 bases and J by 7 bases, 6 bases remained unmatched. This CDR3 has 15 residues.

The chain couples TRBV7-9 to TRBJ2-2, with 8 bases aligning to TRBD2. With 5 bases clipped from V and 5 bases from J, the junction kept 16 bases outside the gene matches. There are 18 residues in the CDR3. Germline V gene lookup returns CDR1 SEHNR and CDR2 FQNEAQ (reference sequence). The CDR3 DNA sequence: TGTGCCAGCAGCCGGGAGGGGTGGTACGATTTGTGGACCGGGGAGCTGTTTTTT. This translates into CASSREGWYDLWTGELFF.

The chain has TRBV2 and TRBJ1-2, with TRBD1 identical over 8 bases. The CDR3 runs to 15 residues. Germline CDR1 reads SNHLY; CDR2 reads FYNNEI. The V segment lost 6 bases and the J segment 6 bases; nucleotides outside the gene matches: 12. As DNA, the CDR3 is TGTGCCAGCAGCCTCACAGGGGGTCGTGCTCATGGCTACACCTTC. Protein sequence: CASSLTGGRAHGYTF.

This chain links TRBV6-5 with TRBJ2-5, with 8 positions matching TRBD2. CDR3 size: 15 residues. Germline loops: CDR1 MNHEY, CDR2 SVGAGI. Trimming cost V 6 bases and J 4 bases; bases outside gene matches: 10. CDR3 in DNA: TGTGCCAGCAGCCCCCCCGAGACTAGCGTAGAGACCCAGTACTTC. Residues: CASSPPETSVETQYF.

This clone has a single count. V and J are TRBV28 and TRBJ1-2, with D possibly matching TRBD1 (6 bases). CDR3 length: 13 residues. Per germline, CDR1 MDHEN and CDR2 SYDVKM. V lost 2 bases, J lost 4 bases, and 8 bases lay in between. The CDR3 is CASSLDRFYGYTF. The CDR3 DNA reads TGTGCCAGCAGTTTAGACAGGTTCTATGGCTACACCTTC.

V gene TRBV5-4 combines with J gene TRBJ1-3; the match to TRBD1 covers 8 bases. CDR1 is SGHNT, CDR2 YYREEE, per germline (reference sequence). V shed 2 bases and J 0 bases; nucleotides not matched to a gene: 1. The CDR3 sequence is 15 residues long. DNA for the CDR3: TGTGCCAGCAGCTTTGACAGGGGCTCTGGAAACACCATATATTTT. Translated: CASSFDRGSGNTIYF. Drawing the rest from reference TRBV5-4 and TRBJ1-3, the complete variable domain is ETGVTQSPTHLIKTRGQQVTLRCSSQSGHNTVSWYQQALGQGPQFIFQYYREEENGRGNFPPRFSGLQFPNYSSELNVNALELDDSALYLCASSFDRGSGNTIYFGEGSWLTVV.

As concerns this clone: Other DNA sequences of this sample code for an identical CDR3. J is TRBJ2-7 and V is TRBV6-5, with 11 bases matching TRBD1. Trimming took 2 bases from V and 4 from J; bases not matched to a gene: 4. Germline loops: CDR1 MNHEY, CDR2 SVGAGI. The CDR3 totals 15 residues. As DNA, the CDR3 is TGTGCCAGCAGTTACGCGGGGACAGGGGGATACGAGCAGTACTTC. This gives the protein CASSYAGTGGYEQYF.

The V gene is TRBV5-4, the J gene TRBJ1-4, with D tentatively TRBD1 (6 bases). The CDR3 has 15 residues. Between the trimmed V and J ends, which lost 0 bases and 8 bases, there was a span of 14 bases. Germline assignment: CDR1 SGHNT and CDR2 YYREEE (reference sequence). The CDR3 loop is CASSLGGRGEEKLFF. CDR3 in DNA: TGTGCCAGCAGCTTGGGCGGCAGGGGTGAGGAAAAACTGTTTTTT.

This chain connects TRBV2 to TRBJ2-4; 10 bases are a match to TRBD1. There are 19 residues in the CDR3. Looked up from germline, CDR1 is SNHLY and CDR2 is FYNNEI. The V and J ends lost 6 bases and 0 bases, in that order; junction bases with no gene match: 14. The CDR3 loop reads CASRTLTGGEELAKNIQYF. The CDR3 nucleotides are TGTGCCAGCAGGACCCTGACAGGGGGCGAAGAGTTAGCCAAAAACATTCAGTACTTC. The complete variable domain, with remaining parts taken from reference TRBV2 and TRBJ2-4, reads EPEVTQTPSHQVTQMGQEVILRCVPISNHLYFYWYRQILGQKVEFLVSFYNNEISEKSEIFDDQFSVERPDGSNFTLKIRSTKLEDSAMYFCASRTLTGGEELAKNIQYFGAGTRLSVL.

This clone has a single count. The gene calls are TRBV11-2 and TRBJ2-2; D may be TRBD2 (7 bases). The germline V and J ends were trimmed by 1 base and 6 bases, with 12 bases remaining between them. CDR1 is SGHAT, CDR2 FQNNGV, per germline. CDR3 length: 15 residues. The CDR3 DNA reads as TGTGCCAGCAGCTTAGCGGGGGGCGAGGCCGGGGAGCTGTTTTTT. Translating gives CASSLAGGEAGELFF.

The V call is TRBV29-1, the J call TRBJ2-5; the D is unclear. The last part of the DNA fits TRBJ2-7 better; the J call may be wrong. This CDR3 spans 11 amino acids. The germline V gene encodes CDR1 SQVTM and CDR2 ANQGSEA. Here the CDR3 reads CSGFRDYEQYF. Written as DNA, the CDR3 is TGCAGCGGATTTAGGGACTACGAGCAGTACTTC.